Presented here are 4 T cell receptor beta chains from one specimen sequenced in a study of vaccination effects on CD4 cells after COVID-19. Viral peptide pool expansion of antigen-specific CD4+ T cells preceded sequencing in the ViraFEST assay. It was after approximately 11 days of culture that CD4+ T cells were isolated. Participants each got two BNT162b2 or mRNA-1273 vaccine doses. These receptors' targets are unknown. This table comes from immunoSEQ multiplex PCR, and its TCRdb copy is limited to in-frame clones, with some not included. The table has approximately 74,000 clones, under 80% seen once. The material was CD4+ T cells from PBMCs cultured with HCoV-OC43 spike peptides, obtained after COVID-19 vaccination. The subset was: HCoV-OC43 spike overlapping peptide pool stimulation. These receptors originate from a human donor who received a COVID-19 vaccine.

The sample holds one count of this clone. Other DNA variants within this sample encode the same CDR3. The chain couples TRBV18 to TRBJ1-5; no reliable D call. V lost 5 bases, J lost 0 bases, and 8 bases lay in between. This CDR3 region has 14 residues. The germline V gene has CDR1 KGHSH and CDR2 LQKENI. This CDR3 reads CASSTGYSNQPQHF. CDR3 sequence (DNA): TGTGCCAGCTCAACCGGATATAGCAATCAGCCCCAGCATTTT.

The chain is built from TRBV24-1 and TRBJ2-1, with 8 bases aligning to TRBD1. The CDR3 contains 14 residues. After removal of 11 bases from V and 4 bases from J, the junction contained 9 bases not matched to a gene. The germline CDR1 and CDR2 sequences are KGHDR and SFDVKD. CDR3 in amino acids: CARPDREEYNEQFF. As DNA, the CDR3 is TGTGCCAGGCCGGACAGGGAGGAGTACAATGAGCAGTTCTTC.

This chain links TRBV6-5 with TRBJ1-2, with D uncertain. V dropped 6 bases and J dropped 4 bases, with 9 bases sitting between them. Germline V gives CDR1 MNHEY, CDR2 SVGAGI. The CDR3 has 12 amino acids. This CDR3 is CASSPTLYGYTF. CDR3 in DNA: TGTGCCAGCAGCCCAACACTCTATGGCTACACCTTC.

V is TRBV10-3 and J is TRBJ2-5; D is unclear. Germline V lookup: CDR1 ENHRY, CDR2 SYGVKD. This CDR3 is built from 14 residues. V lost 0 bases and J 2 bases, leaving 7 bases between the germline ends. The CDR3 is CAISESGFQETQYF. CDR3 bases: TGTGCCATCAGTGAGTCAGGCTTTCAAGAGACCCAGTACTTC.